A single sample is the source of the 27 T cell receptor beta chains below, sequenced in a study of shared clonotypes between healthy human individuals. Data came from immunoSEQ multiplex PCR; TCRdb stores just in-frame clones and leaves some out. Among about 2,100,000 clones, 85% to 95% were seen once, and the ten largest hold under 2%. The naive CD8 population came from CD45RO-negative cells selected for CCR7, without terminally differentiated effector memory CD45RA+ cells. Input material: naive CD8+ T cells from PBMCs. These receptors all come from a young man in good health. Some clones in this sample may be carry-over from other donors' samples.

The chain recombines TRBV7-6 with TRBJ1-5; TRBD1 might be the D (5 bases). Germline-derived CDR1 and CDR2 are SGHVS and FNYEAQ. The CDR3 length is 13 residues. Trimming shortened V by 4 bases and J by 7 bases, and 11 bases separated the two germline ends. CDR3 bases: TGTGCCAGCAGCTCCGAACCAGGGCAGCCCCAGCATTTT. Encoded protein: CASSSEPGQPQHF.

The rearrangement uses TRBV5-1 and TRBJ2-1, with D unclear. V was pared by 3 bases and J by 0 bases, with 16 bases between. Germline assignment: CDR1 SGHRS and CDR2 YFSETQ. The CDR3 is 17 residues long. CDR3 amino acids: CASSWTPGSPSYNEQFF. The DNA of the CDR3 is TGCGCCAGCAGCTGGACCCCCGGAAGCCCCTCCTACAATGAGCAGTTCTTC.

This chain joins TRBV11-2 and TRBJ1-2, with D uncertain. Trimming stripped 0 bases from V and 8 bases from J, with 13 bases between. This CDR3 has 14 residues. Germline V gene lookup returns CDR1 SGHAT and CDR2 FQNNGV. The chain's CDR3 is CASSLDSPAEGYTF. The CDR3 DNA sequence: TGTGCCAGCAGCTTAGATTCCCCTGCGGAGGGCTACACCTTC.

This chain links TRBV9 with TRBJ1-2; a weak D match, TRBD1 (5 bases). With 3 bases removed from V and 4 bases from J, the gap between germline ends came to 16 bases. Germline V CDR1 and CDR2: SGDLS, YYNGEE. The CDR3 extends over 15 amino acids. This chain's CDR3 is CASSAGGGASYGYTF. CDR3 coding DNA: TGTGCCAGCAGCGCCGGGGGAGGGGCAAGCTATGGCTACACCTTC.

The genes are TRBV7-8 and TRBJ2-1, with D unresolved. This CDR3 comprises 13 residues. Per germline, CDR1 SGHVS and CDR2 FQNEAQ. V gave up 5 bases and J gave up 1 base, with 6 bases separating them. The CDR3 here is CASSTRSYNEQFF. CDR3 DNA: TGTGCCAGCAGCACGAGGTCCTACAATGAGCAGTTCTTC.

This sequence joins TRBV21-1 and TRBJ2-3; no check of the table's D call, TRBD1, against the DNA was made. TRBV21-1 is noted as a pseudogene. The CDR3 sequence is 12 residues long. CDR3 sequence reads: CARRDRVDTQYF. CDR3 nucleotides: TGTGCCAGACGGGACAGGGTGGATACGCAGTATTTT.

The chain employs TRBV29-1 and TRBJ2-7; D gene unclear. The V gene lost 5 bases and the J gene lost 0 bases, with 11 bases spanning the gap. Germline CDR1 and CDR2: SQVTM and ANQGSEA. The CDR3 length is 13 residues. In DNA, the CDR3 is TGCAGCGTTAAGTCAGGTGTCTCCTACGAGCAGTACTTC. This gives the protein CSVKSGVSYEQYF.

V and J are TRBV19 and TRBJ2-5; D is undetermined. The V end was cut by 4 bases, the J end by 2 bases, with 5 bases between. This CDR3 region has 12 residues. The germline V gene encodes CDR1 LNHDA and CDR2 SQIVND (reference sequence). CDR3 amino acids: CASSTDQETQYF. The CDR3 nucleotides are TGTGCCAGTAGTACCGATCAAGAGACCCAGTACTTC.

CDR3 DNA sequence: TGTGCCAGCAGCCTACCGGTTGGGACCCAGTACTTC. Translated, it gives CASSLPVGTQYF. J is TRBJ2-5 and V is TRBV6-5; D remains ambiguous. From germline, CDR1 is MNHEY and CDR2 SVGAGI. Trimming cost V 6 bases and J 7 bases, with 12 bases left between them. There are 12 residues in the CDR3.

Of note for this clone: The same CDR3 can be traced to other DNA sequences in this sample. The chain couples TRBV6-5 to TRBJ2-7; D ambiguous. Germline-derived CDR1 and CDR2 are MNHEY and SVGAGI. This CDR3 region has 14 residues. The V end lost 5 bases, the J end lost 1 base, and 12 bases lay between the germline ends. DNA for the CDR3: TGTGCCAGCAGTCCTCGGGCCCTATCCTACGAGCAGTACTTC. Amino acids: CASSPRALSYEQYF.

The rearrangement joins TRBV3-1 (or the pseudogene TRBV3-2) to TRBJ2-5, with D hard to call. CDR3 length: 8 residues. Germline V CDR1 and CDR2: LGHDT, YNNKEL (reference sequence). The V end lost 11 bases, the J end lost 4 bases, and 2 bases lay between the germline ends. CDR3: CAGETQYF. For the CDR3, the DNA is TGTGCCGGAGAGACCCAGTACTTC.

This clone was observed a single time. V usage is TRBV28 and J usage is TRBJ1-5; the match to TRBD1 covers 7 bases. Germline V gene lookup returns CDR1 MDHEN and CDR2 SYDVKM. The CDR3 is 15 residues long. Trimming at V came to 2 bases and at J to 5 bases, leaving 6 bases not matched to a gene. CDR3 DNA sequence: TGTGCCAGCAGTTTACTTTCGGGGACAGATCAGCCCCAGCATTTT. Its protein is CASSLLSGTDQPQHF.

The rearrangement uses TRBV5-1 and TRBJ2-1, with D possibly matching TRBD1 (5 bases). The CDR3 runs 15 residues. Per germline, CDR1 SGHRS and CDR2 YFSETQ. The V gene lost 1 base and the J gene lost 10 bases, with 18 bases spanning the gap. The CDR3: CASSLNRNAFGEQFF. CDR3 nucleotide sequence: TGCGCCAGCAGCTTGAACAGGAATGCGTTCGGAGAGCAGTTCTTC.

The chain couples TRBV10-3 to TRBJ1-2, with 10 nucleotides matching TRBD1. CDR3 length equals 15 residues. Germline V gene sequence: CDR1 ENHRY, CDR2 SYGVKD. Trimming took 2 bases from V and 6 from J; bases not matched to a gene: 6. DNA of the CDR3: TGTGCCATCAGTGAGCCGAGGACAGGGGGGGATGGCTACACCTTC. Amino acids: CAISEPRTGGDGYTF.

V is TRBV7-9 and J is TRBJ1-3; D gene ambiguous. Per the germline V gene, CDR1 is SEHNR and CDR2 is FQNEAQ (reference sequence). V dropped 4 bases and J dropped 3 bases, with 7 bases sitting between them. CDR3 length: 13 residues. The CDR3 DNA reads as TGTGCCAGCAGCTCGGAAATTGGAAACACCATATATTTT. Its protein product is CASSSEIGNTIYF.

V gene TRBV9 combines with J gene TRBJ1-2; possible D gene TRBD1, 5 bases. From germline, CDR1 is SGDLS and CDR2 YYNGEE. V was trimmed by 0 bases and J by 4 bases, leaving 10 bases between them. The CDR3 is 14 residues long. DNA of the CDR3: TGTGCCAGCAGCGTAGGGGCAGGGCTCTATGGCTACACCTTC. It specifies CASSVGAGLYGYTF.

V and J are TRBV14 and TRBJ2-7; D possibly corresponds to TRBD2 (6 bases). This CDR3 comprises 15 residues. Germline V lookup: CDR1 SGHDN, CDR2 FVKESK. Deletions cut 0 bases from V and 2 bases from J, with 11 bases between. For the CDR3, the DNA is TGTGCCAGCAGCCAAGAGGGACTTTATCCCTACGAGCAGTACTTC. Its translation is CASSQEGLYPYEQYF.

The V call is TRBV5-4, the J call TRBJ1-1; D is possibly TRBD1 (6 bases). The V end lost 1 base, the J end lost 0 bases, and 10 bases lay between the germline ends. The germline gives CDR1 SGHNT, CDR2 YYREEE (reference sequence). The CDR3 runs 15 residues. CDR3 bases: TGTGCCAGCAGCTTGATCGGGACACTGAACACTGAAGCTTTCTTT. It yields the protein CASSLIGTLNTEAFF.

CDR3 nucleotides: TGTGCCAGCTCTCCGGGACAGGGCTCTGGGGCCAACGTCCTGACTTTC. Residues: CASSPGQGSGANVLTF. The J gene is TRBJ2-6, the V gene TRBV2, with TRBD1 identical over 9 bases. The CDR3 length is 16 residues. CDR1 SNHLY and CDR2 FYNNEI come from the germline V gene. V was pared by 8 bases and J by 0 bases, with 5 bases of the junction left unmatched.

The CDR3 nucleotides are TGTGCCAGCAGTCCAGTAGCGAGCTCCTACGAGCAGTACTTC. This translates into CASSPVASSYEQYF. The rearrangement uses TRBV28 and TRBJ2-7, with D possibly being TRBD2 (5 bases). CDR3 length equals 14 residues. The germline V and J ends were trimmed by 5 bases and 0 bases, with 11 bases remaining between them. CDR1 is MDHEN, CDR2 SYDVKM, per germline.

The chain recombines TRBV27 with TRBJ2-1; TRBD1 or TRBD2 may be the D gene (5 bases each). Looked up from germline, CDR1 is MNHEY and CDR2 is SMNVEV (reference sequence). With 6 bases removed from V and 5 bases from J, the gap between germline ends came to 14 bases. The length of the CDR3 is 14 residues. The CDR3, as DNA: TGTGCCAGCAGCCCAGTGGGACCACACAATGAGCAGTTCTTC. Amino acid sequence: CASSPVGPHNEQFF.

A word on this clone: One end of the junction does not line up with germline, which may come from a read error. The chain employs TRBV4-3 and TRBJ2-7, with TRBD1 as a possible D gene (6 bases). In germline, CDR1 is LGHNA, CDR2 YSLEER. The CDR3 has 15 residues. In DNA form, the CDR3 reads TGCGCCAGCAGCCCACTAACAGGGCCAGACTACGAGCAGTGCTTC. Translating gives CASSPLTGPDYEQCF.

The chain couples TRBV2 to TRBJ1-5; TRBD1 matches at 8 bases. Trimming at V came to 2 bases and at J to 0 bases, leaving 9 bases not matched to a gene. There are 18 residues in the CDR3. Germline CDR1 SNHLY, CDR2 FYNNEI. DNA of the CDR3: TGTGCCAGCAGTGAACAGGGGGCGAGACTTTATAGCAATCAGCCCCAGCATTTT. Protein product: CASSEQGARLYSNQPQHF.

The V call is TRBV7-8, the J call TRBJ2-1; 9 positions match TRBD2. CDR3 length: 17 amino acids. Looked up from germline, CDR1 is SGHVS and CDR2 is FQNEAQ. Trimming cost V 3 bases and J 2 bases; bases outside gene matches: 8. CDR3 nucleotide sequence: TGTGCCAGCAGCTTCGGGTGGGCTAGCGGGACCTACAATGAGCAGTTCTTC. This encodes CASSFGWASGTYNEQFF.

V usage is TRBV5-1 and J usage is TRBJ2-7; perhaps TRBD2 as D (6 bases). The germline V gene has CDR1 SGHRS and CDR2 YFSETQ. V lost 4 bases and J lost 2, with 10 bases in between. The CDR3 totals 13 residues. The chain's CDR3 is CASSVAATYEQYF. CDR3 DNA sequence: TGCGCCAGCAGCGTAGCGGCCACCTACGAGCAGTACTTC.

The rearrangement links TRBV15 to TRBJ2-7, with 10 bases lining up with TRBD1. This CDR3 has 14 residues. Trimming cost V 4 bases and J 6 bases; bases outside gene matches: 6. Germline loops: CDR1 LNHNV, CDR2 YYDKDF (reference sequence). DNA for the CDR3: TGTGCCACCAGCAACACCGGGACAGGGGCCGAGCAGTACTTC. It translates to CATSNTGTGAEQYF.

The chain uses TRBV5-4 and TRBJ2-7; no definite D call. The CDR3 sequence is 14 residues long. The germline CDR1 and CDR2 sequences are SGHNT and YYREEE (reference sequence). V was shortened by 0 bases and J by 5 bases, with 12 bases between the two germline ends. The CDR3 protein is CASSLADPANEQYF. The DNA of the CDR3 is TGTGCCAGCAGCTTGGCCGACCCCGCAAACGAGCAGTACTTC. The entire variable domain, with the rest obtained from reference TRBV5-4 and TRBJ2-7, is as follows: ETGVTQSPTHLIKTRGQQVTLRCSSQSGHNTVSWYQQALGQGPQFIFQYYREEENGRGNFPPRFSGLQFPNYSSELNVNALELDDSALYLCASSLADPANEQYFGPGTRLTVT.